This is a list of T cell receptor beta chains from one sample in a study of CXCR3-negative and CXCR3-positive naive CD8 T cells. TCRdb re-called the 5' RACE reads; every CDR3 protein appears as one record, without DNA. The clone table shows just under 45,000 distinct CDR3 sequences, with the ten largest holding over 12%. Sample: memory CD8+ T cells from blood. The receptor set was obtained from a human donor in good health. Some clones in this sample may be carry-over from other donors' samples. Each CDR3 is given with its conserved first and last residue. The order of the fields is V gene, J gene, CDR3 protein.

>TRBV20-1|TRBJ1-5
CSARVLGHEEQPQHF
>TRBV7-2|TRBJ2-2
CASSLVLAANTGELFF
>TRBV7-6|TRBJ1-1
CASSLQPRDKLYTEAFF
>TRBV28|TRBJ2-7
CASSLFSREQYF
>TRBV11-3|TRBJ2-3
CASSMGQSNTDTQYF
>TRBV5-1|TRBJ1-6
CASRKGQSSYNSPLHF
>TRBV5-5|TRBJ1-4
CASSPRGTNEKLFF
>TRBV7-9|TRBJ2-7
CASSFTLSYEQYF
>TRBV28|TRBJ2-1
CASTPLAINYNEQFF
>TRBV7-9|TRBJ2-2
CASSDSGSGELFF
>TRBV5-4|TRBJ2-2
CASSSNRGPSGELFF
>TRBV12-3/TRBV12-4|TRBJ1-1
CASSLTGGAAEAFF
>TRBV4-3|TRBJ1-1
CASSPGTGMNTEAFF
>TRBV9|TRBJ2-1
CASSVLSDEQFF
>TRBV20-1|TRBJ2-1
CSATGQGANEQFF
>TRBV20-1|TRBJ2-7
CSAATSLSYEQYF
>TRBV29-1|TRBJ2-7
CSVEWDTTYEQYF
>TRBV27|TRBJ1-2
CASSLNWSKGYTF
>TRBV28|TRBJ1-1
CASSLGTETEAFF
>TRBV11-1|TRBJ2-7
CASSSTGRALYF
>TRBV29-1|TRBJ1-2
CSVRPGHNYGYTF
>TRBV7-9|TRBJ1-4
CASSLTVLGTNEKLFF
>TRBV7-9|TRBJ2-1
CASSYEGSPYNEQFF
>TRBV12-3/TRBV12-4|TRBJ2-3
CASSRVITDTQYF
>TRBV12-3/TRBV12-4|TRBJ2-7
CASSQLAGLSYEQYF
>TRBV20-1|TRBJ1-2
CSASTTTGDRGYTF
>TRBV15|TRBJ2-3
CATTVGRGATDTQYF
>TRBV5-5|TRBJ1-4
CASSHRSIGAGSEEKLFF
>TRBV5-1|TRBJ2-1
CASNPTDRPADEQFF
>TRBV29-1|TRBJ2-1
CSVEAGDTYNEQFF
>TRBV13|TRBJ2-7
CASSPFGTGSYEQYF
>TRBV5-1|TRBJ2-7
CASSPPRTESYEQYF